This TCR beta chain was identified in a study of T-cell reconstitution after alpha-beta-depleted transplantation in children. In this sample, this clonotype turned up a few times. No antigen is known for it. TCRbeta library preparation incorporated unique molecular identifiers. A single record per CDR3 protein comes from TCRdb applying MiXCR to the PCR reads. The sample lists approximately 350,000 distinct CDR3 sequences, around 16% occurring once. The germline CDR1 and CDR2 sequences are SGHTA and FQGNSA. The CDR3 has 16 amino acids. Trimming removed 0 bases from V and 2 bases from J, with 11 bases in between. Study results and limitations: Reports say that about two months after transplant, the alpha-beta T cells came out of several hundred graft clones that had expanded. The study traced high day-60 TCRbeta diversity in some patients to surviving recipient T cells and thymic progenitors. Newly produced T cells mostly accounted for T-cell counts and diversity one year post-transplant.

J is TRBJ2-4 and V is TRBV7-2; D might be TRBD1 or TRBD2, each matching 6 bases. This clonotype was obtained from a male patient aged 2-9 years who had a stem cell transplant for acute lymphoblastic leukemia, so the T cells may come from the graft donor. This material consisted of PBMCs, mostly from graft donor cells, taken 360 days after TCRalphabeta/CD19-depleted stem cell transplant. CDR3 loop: CASSLAGGASKNIQYF. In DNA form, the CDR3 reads TGTGCCAGCAGCTTAGCCGGGGGCGCTTCCAAAAACATTCAGTACTTC.